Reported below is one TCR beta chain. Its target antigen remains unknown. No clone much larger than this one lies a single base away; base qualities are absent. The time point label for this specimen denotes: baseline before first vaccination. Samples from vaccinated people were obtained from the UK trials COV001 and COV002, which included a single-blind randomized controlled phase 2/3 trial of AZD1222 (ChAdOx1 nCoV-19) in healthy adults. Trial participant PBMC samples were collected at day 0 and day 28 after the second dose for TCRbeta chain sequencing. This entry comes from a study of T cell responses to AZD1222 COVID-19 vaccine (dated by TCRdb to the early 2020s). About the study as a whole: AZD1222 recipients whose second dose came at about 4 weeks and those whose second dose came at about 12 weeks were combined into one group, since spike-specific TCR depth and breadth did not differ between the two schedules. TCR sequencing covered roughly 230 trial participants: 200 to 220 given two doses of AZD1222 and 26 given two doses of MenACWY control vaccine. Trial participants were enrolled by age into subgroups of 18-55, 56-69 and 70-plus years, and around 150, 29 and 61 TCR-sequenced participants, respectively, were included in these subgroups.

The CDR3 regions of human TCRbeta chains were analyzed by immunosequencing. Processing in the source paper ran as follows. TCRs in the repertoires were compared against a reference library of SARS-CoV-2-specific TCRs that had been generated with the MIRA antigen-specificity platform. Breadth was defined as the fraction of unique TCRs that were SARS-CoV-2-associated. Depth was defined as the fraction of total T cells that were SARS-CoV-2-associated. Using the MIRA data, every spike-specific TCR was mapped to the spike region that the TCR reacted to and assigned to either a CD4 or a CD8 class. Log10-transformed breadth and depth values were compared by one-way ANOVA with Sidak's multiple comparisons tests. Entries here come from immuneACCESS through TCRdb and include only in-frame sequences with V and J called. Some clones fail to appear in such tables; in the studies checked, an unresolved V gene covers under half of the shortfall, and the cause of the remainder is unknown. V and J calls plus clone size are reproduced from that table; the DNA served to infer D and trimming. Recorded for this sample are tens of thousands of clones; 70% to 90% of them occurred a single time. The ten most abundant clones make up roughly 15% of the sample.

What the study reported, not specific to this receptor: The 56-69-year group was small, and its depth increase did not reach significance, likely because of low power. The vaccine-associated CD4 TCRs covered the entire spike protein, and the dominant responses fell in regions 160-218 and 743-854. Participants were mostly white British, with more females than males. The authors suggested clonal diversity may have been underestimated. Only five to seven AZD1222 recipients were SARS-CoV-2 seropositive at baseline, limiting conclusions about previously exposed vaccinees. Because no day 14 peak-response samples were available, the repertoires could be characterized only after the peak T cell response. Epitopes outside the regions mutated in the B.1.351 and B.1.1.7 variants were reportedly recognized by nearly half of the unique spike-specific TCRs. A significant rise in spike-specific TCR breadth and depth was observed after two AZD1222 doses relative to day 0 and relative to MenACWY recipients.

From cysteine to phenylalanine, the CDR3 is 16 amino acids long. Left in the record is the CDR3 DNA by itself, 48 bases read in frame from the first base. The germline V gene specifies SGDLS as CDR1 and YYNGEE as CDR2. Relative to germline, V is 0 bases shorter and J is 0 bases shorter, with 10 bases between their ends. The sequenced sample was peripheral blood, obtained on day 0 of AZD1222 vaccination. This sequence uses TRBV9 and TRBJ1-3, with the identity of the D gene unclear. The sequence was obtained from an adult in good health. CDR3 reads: CASSVVGRLSGNTIYF. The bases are TGTGCCAGCAGCGTAGTAGGCAGACTCTCTGGAAACACCATATATTTT.